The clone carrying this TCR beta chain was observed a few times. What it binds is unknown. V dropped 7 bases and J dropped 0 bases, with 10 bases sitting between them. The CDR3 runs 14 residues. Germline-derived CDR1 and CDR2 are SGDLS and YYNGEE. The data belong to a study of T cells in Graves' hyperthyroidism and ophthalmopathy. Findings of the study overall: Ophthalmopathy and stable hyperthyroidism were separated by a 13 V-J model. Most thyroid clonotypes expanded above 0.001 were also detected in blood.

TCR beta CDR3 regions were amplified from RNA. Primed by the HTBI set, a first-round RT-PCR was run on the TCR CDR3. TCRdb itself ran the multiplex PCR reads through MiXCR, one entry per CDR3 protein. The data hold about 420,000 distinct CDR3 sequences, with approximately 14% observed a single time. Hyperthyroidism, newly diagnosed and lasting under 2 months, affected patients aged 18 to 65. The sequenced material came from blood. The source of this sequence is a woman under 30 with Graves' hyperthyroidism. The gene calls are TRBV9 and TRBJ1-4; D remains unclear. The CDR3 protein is CASGTTTTNEKLFF. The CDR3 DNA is TGTGCCAGCGGTACAACCACAACTAATGAAAAACTGTTTTTT. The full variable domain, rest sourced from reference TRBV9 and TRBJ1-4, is DSGVTQTPKHLITATGQRVTLRCSPRSGDLSVYWYQQSLDQGLQFLIQYYNGEERAKGNILERFSAQQFPDLHSELNLSSLELGDSALYFCASGTTTTNEKLFFGSGTQLSVL.